Below, one T cell receptor beta chain is given with its context. The antigen is not known. The treatment here: approximately nine-day PBMC culture with coronavirus spike peptide pools or control peptides (ViraFEST assay). At both days 3 and 7, half the medium was replaced with fresh IL-2 medium. CD4+ T cells that had been cultured provided DNA sequenced with the Oncomine TCR Beta short-read assay. TCRdb recomputed calls from the PCR reads with MiXCR, one row per CDR3 protein. The data hold about 15,000 distinct CDR3 sequences, with 21% observed a single time. This entry comes from a study of vaccination and CD4 T cells after COVID-19. Study-wide context: Blood was drawn a median around 71 days post second dose, range 14 to 241. Findings and limits, study-wide: Spike mono-reactivity was evident in 304 of the 307 vaccine-specific clones derived from convalescent patients.

The V gene's germline CDR1 is LNHDA and CDR2 SQIVND (reference sequence). V shed 5 bases and J shed 4 bases, with 8 bases lying between them. The CDR3 is 12 residues long. The chain links TRBV19 to TRBJ1-1; D is unresolved. The sequence derives from a human donor who received a COVID-19 vaccine. Here the sequenced sample was CD4+ T cells from blood, cultured in vitro, taken before SARS-CoV-2 vaccination. CDR3 sequence: CASSDSFTEAFF. The DNA of the CDR3 is TGTGCCAGTAGTGATAGTTTCACTGAAGCTTTCTTT.